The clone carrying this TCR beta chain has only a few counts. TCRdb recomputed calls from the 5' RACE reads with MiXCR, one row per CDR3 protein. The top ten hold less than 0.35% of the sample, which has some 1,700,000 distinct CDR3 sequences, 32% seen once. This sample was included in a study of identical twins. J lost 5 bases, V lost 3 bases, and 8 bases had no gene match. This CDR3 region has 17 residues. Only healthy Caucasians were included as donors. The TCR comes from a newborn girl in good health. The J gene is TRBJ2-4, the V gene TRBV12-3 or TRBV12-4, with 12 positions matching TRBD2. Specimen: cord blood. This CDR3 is CASSFTGLAGGQNIQYF. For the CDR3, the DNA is TGTGCCAGCAGTTTCACAGGGCTAGCGGGAGGGCAAAACATTCAGTACTTC.